This T cell receptor (beta chain) derives from a study of blood T cell repertoires in COVID-19. Overall study context: Researchers got acute and convalescent COVID-19 samples from the United States, Italy and Spain.

In the study's own analysis: Estimation of nucleated cell counts relied on the amplification of reference gene primers. Profiled with immunoSEQ multiplex PCR; TCRdb holds only in-frame clones, not every one. The V and J calls and clone size are taken from that table; D and trimming were inferred from the DNA. The profile shows a few hundred thousand clones, 70% to 90% of them singletons. Sequenced material: peripheral blood. This TCR was recovered from a man between 40 and 49 years old with acute or convalescent COVID-19.

The CDR3: CASMGTGRMNTEAFF. CDR3 in DNA: TGTGCCAGTATGGGGACAGGTCGAATGAACACTGAAGCTTTCTTT. The rearrangement links TRBV19 to TRBJ1-1, with 8 positions matching TRBD1. Trimming at V came to 7 bases and at J to 0 bases, leaving 7 bases not matched to a gene. The CDR3 has 15 amino acids. Germline CDR1 reads LNHDA; CDR2 reads SQIVND (reference sequence).